The 23 T cell receptor beta chains below all came from one sample that was sequenced in a study of beta chain features in type 1 diabetes. Findings and caveats of the study: There was a moderate but significant shortening of TCRB CDR3s in all four CD4+ subsets of Type 1 diabetes patients.

These receptors' targets are unknown. Every isolated RNA sample was fully reverse transcribed, so sequencing captured expressed TCRB transcripts. TCRdb keeps only in-frame clones here, not all; method: immunoSEQ multiplex PCR. In the table there are about 340,000 clones, 13% of which are singletons. The specimen was naive CD4+ T cells from blood. Source of these receptors: a woman aged 18-30 years with type 1 diabetes.

This clone showed up just a few times. The CDR3 region has the DNA TGTGCCAGTAATGTTTACGGTCAAAACATTCAGTACTTC. Amino acid sequence: CASNVYGQNIQYF. V and J are TRBV19 and TRBJ2-4; no definite D call. The V gene's germline CDR1 is LNHDA and CDR2 SQIVND (reference sequence). V lost 7 bases and J 5 bases, leaving 12 bases between the germline ends. The CDR3 totals 13 residues.

The chain couples TRBV28 to TRBJ2-5, with 9 bases that match TRBD1. The germline CDR1 and CDR2 sequences are MDHEN and SYDVKM. Unmatched junction bases numbered 5, after V lost 1 base and J lost 5 bases. The CDR3 is 15 residues long. CDR3 sequence reads: CASSLFGQGRETQYF. DNA for the CDR3: TGTGCCAGCAGTTTATTCGGACAGGGGCGGGAGACCCAGTACTTC. The complete variable domain, with remaining parts taken from reference TRBV28 and TRBJ2-5, reads DVKVTQSSRYLVKRTGEKVFLECVQDMDHENMFWYRQDPGLGLRLIYFSYDVKMKEKGDIPEGYSVSREKKERFSLILESASTNQTSMYLCASSLFGQGRETQYFGPGTRLLVL.

The chain uses TRBV18 and TRBJ2-6, with TRBD2 identical over 13 bases. Germline values: CDR1 KGHSH, CDR2 LQKENI. The CDR3 sequence is 18 residues long. V shed 8 bases, J shed 2 bases, and the junction held 9 bases outside the gene matches. CDR3 sequence (DNA): TGTGCCAGCACCGGGACTAGCGGGACTAAGGCTGGGGCCAACGTCCTGACTTTC. Translation: CASTGTSGTKAGANVLTF. The whole variable domain, filled in from reference TRBV18 and TRBJ2-6, reads NAGVMQNPRHLVRRRGQEARLRCSPMKGHSHVYWYRQLPEEGLKFMVYLQKENIIDESGMPKERFSAEFPKEGPSILRIQQVVRGDSAAYFCASTGTSGTKAGANVLTFGAGSRLTVL.

This clone turned up a few times. The V and J genes are TRBV7-9 and TRBJ2-7, with D unclear. Germline CDR1 SEHNR, CDR2 FQNEAQ (reference sequence). This CDR3 is 15 amino acids long. V lost 6 bases to trimming and J lost 2 bases, with 17 bases between them. The CDR3 bases are TGTGCCAGCAGTCCCCGTCCTGCGAAAGCCTACGAGCAGTACTTC. This translates into CASSPRPAKAYEQYF.

The table lists this clone with a few counts. The rearrangement uses TRBV5-4 and TRBJ2-2; tentatively, D is TRBD1 (6 bases). The CDR3 covers 19 residues. V lost 0 bases to trimming and J lost 6 bases, with 24 bases between them. Germline CDR1 is SGHNT and CDR2 is YYREEE (reference sequence). DNA of the CDR3: TGTGCCAGCAGCTTGGGCACCCCTCGGGACACAGGCGTCGCCGGGGAGCTGTTTTTT. The encoded protein is CASSLGTPRDTGVAGELFF.

CDR3 DNA: TGTGCCAGCAGTTTGACAGGGGGCCGTCAGCCCCAGCATTTT. Protein: CASSLTGGRQPQHF. The rearrangement joins TRBV2 to TRBJ1-5, with 10 nucleotides matching TRBD1. Germline V gene data show CDR1 as SNHLY and CDR2 as FYNNEI. The junction had 4 bases not matched to a gene; V was cut back by 5 bases and J by 6 bases. The CDR3 runs 14 residues.

This clone was observed a few times. The J gene is TRBJ2-3, the V gene TRBV9; D is ambiguous. Germline V lookup: CDR1 SGDLS, CDR2 YYNGEE. The CDR3 spans 13 residues. V dropped 4 bases and J dropped 1 base, with 7 bases sitting between them. The CDR3 bases are TGTGCCAGCAGCCCAACAGGCACAGATACGCAGTATTTT. Protein sequence: CASSPTGTDTQYF.

The chain links TRBV19 to TRBJ2-7, with D perhaps matching TRBD2 (5 bases). From germline, CDR1 is LNHDA and CDR2 SQIVND (reference sequence). V lost 0 bases to trimming and J lost 2 bases, with 8 bases between them. The CDR3 is made up of 14 amino acids. CDR3 DNA sequence: TGTGCCAGTAGTATAGATGCGGGTCCCTACGAGCAGTACTTC. Its translation: CASSIDAGPYEQYF.

In its sample, this clone was seen a few times. The V gene is TRBV11-2, the J gene TRBJ2-1; 7 nucleotides agree with TRBD2. Germline CDR1 SGHAT, CDR2 FQNNGV. This CDR3 has 17 residues. The junction had 19 bases not matched to a gene; V was cut back by 5 bases and J by 9 bases. Here the CDR3 DNA reads TGTGCCAGCAGCCCCCTCCCGGCTAGCGGCGTAGTTGGTGAGCAGTTCTTC. As protein: CASSPLPASGVVGEQFF.

To note about this clone: The junction and the germline gene differ at one end; a read error may be behind it. V and J are TRBV30 and TRBJ1-4; no definite D call. Per the germline V gene, CDR1 is GTSNPN and CDR2 is SVGIG (reference sequence). The CDR3 extends over 13 amino acids. This CDR3 is CAWNRQGNEKLFF. DNA of the CDR3: TGTGCTTGGAACCGACAAGGAAATGAAAAACTGTTTTTT.

The gene calls are TRBV5-1 and TRBJ2-1; 7 nucleotides match TRBD2. Germline lookup yields CDR1 SGHRS and CDR2 YFSETQ. After removal of 1 base from V and 5 bases from J, the junction contained 0 bases not matched to a gene. This CDR3 has 13 amino acids. The CDR3 sequence is CASSLREDNEQFF. CDR3 nucleotides: TGCGCCAGCAGCTTGCGGGAGGACAATGAGCAGTTCTTC.

This clone was observed a few times. The rearrangement joins TRBV7-3 to TRBJ2-7; 10 bases agree with TRBD1. The CDR3 has 14 residues. CDR1 is SGHTA and CDR2 is FQGTGA in the germline V gene. The J segment lost 5 bases and the V segment lost 8 bases, leaving 9 bases of the junction unmatched. Written as DNA, the CDR3 is TGTGCCAGCGCCAGGGGGACAGGGGCTGACGAGCAGTACTTC. This codes for CASARGTGADEQYF.

This clone was seen a handful of times. The chain joins TRBV10-3 to TRBJ2-7; D is perhaps TRBD1 (5 bases). CDR3 length: 14 residues. The germline V gene encodes CDR1 ENHRY and CDR2 SYGVKD. Trimming shortened V by 4 bases and J by 2 bases, and 12 bases separated the two germline ends. The CDR3 nucleotides read TGTGCCATCAGTGGCGGCACAGGAACCTACGAGCAGTACGTC. Translation: CAISGGTGTYEQYV.

The genes are TRBV30 and TRBJ2-5; 12 nucleotides align to TRBD2. V lost 0 bases and J lost 1; bases outside the gene matches: 6. Germline V CDR1 and CDR2: GTSNPN, SVGIG (reference sequence). CDR3 length equals 17 residues. This chain's CDR3 is CAWSVRRTSGAQETQYF. Here the CDR3 DNA reads TGTGCCTGGAGTGTACGGAGGACTAGCGGGGCCCAAGAGACCCAGTACTTC.

This clone was counted between two and nine times. V is TRBV12-5 and J is TRBJ1-1, with TRBD1 identical over 8 bases. The trim removed 6 bases at V and 2 bases at J, leaving 8 bases unmatched. This CDR3 comprises 15 residues. CDR1 is LGHNT, CDR2 FRNRAP, per germline. The DNA of the CDR3 is TGTGCTAGTGGCCGTGGACAGGGAGTTAACACTGAAGCTTTCTTT. Encoded protein: CASGRGQGVNTEAFF.

This clone came up a few times. V usage is TRBV25-1 and J usage is TRBJ2-3; 9 bases match TRBD1. CDR1 is MGHDK and CDR2 is SYGVNS in the germline V gene. V lost 8 bases and J lost 1; bases outside the gene matches: 1. The CDR3 totals 13 residues. The CDR3: CASRTGGTDTQYF. The CDR3 nucleotides are TGTGCCAGCCGGACAGGGGGCACAGATACGCAGTATTTT.

J is TRBJ1-1 and V is TRBV11-3; no clear D gene. V was cut by 0 bases and J by 3 bases, with 14 bases left in between. CDR3 length: 16 amino acids. Germline V gives CDR1 SGHNT, CDR2 YENEEA. The CDR3 DNA is TGTGCCAGCAGCTTAGAGGGTTGGGAGCTTGACACTGAAGCTTTCTTT. It is translated as CASSLEGWELDTEAFF.

This clone was seen only a few times. The J gene is TRBJ2-5, the V gene TRBV11-2, with TRBD1 matching 11 bases. Trimming at V came to 7 bases and at J to 5 bases, leaving 3 bases not matched to a gene. The germline V gene has CDR1 SGHAT and CDR2 FQNNGV. This CDR3 is 13 amino acids long. In DNA form, the CDR3 reads TGTGCCAGCACCCGGGACAGGGGGGAGACCCAGTACTTC. It is translated as CASTRDRGETQYF.

The chain carries TRBV5-6 and TRBJ2-7; a possible D gene is TRBD1 (6 bases). This CDR3 has 14 amino acids. V was pared by 4 bases and J by 6 bases, with 17 bases between. CDR1 and CDR2 from the germline V gene are SGHDT and YYEEEE. This CDR3 reads CASSGTRVGVEQYV. CDR3 coding DNA: TGTGCCAGCAGCGGGACAAGGGTTGGGGTCGAGCAGTACGTC.

This clone was seen a few times. This sequence joins TRBV2 and TRBJ2-7; tentative D call: TRBD1 (5 bases). Germline V gene sequence: CDR1 SNHLY, CDR2 FYNNEI. V lost 5 bases and J lost 9, with 20 bases in between. This CDR3 has 14 amino acids. The CDR3, as DNA: TGTGCCAGCAGTAATAGGCCCCCGCGAGACAGGCAGTACGTC. Protein sequence: CASSNRPPRDRQYV.

This clone was detected a few times. V gene TRBV19 combines with J gene TRBJ2-1, with a possible D match to TRBD2 (6 bases). CDR1 is LNHDA, CDR2 SQIVND, per germline (reference sequence). Deletions cut 1 base from V and 9 bases from J, with 7 bases between. This CDR3 spans 12 amino acids. CDR3 sequence: CASSIAGGEQFF. CDR3 bases: TGTGCCAGTAGTATAGCCGGGGGTGAGCAGTTCTTC.

This chain links TRBV7-9 with TRBJ2-5; 9 bases map to TRBD1. Germline loops: CDR1 SEHNR, CDR2 FQNEAQ (reference sequence). The V gene end was trimmed by 7 bases and the J gene end by 5 bases; junction bases not matched to a gene: 14. The CDR3 loop spans 16 amino acids. The DNA for the CDR3 is TGTGCCAGCAAACGGTCCGGGACAGGGAGTTTGGAGACCCAGTACTTC. This translates into CASKRSGTGSLETQYF.

This clone occurred a few times. The V gene is TRBV4-1, the J gene TRBJ2-2; D call uncertain. Germline V lookup: CDR1 MGHRA, CDR2 YSYEKL. Between the trimmed V and J ends, which lost 0 bases and 6 bases, there was a span of 8 bases. The CDR3 is made up of 14 amino acids. This CDR3 reads CASSQESVSGELFF. The CDR3 region has the DNA TGCGCCAGCAGCCAAGAGTCGGTCTCCGGGGAGCTGTTTTTT.